This T cell receptor (beta chain) was identified during a study of metastatic and nonmetastatic thyroid tumors. Thyroid surgery took place with no prior treatment in any patient. TCRdb reassembled clones from the PCR reads with MiXCR. The sample carries tens of thousands of clones, roughly 26% recorded once. This CDR3 has 13 residues. Trimming stripped 2 bases from V and 4 bases from J, with 6 bases between. The germline gives CDR1 MNHNS, CDR2 SASEGT. Sequenced sample: tumor tissue. The V and J genes are TRBV6-1 and TRBJ1-5; D ambiguous. The clonotype originates from a female donor with papillary thyroid cancer or a benign thyroid nodule (not recorded which). Some clones in this sample may be carry-over from other donors' samples. The CDR3: CASSEFRNQPQHF. The DNA of the CDR3 is TGTGCCAGCAGTGAATTCAGGAATCAGCCCCAGCATTTT.